These 30 T cell receptor beta chains originate from one sample sequenced in a study of shared clonotypes between healthy human individuals. Sequenced by immunoSEQ multiplex PCR; TCRdb stores in-frame clones only, minus some. This table holds fewer than 1.4 million clones, about four fifths found once. The specimen sequenced was memory CD4+ T cells from PBMCs. Specified subset: CD45RA-negative fraction. These receptors all stem from a man between 18 and 35 years old in good health. Some clones in this sample may be carry-over from other donors' samples.

CDR3 in amino acids: CASSPPRAQWDSGNTIYF. The CDR3 DNA reads as TGTGCCAGCTCACCACCGAGGGCCCAGTGGGACTCTGGAAACACCATATATTTT. The chain employs TRBV18 and TRBJ1-3; D gene unclear. Per germline, CDR1 KGHSH and CDR2 LQKENI. The germline V and J ends were trimmed by 0 bases and 0 bases, with 15 bases remaining between them. The CDR3 has 18 residues.

As regards this clone: Additional DNA sequences in this sample encode the identical CDR3. The chain links TRBV28 to TRBJ1-1; D unresolved. Trimming left V 3 bases short and J 2 bases short, with 4 bases between. The CDR3 is 12 amino acids. The germline V gene encodes CDR1 MDHEN and CDR2 SYDVKM. The CDR3 coding sequence is TGTGCCAGCAGTTTCCGTAACACTGAAGCTTTCTTT. This sequence encodes CASSFRNTEAFF.

This clone was detected once. Relative to the germline gene, one junction end is altered; a read error may explain this. The gene calls are TRBV2 and TRBJ1-1, with D unclear. The CDR3 is made up of 12 amino acids. In germline, CDR1 is SNHLY, CDR2 FYNNEI. CDR3 amino acids: CASATTYTEAFF. CDR3 nucleotides: TGTGCCAGTGCCACGACTTACACGGAAGCTTTCTTT.

This chain joins TRBV5-4 and TRBJ1-1, with D maybe TRBD1 (5 bases). The CDR3 length is 15 residues. Germline V gives CDR1 SGHNT, CDR2 YYREEE (reference sequence). V gave up 4 bases and J gave up 0 bases, with 13 bases separating them. The CDR3 loop reads CASSQQQALNTEAFF. Written as DNA, the CDR3 is TGTGCCAGCAGCCAACAACAGGCATTGAACACTGAAGCTTTCTTT.

This clone came up a few times. This chain uses TRBV29-1 with TRBJ1-5, with 10 bases lining up with TRBD1. This CDR3 has 15 residues. In germline, CDR1 is SQVTM, CDR2 ANQGSEA. J lost 4 bases, V lost 4 bases, and 7 bases had no gene match. The CDR3: CSVVVTGGGNQPQHF. The CDR3 DNA is TGCAGCGTTGTTGTGACAGGGGGCGGGAATCAGCCCCAGCATTTT. Full variable domain (rest looked up from reference TRBV29-1 and TRBJ1-5): SAVISQKPSRDICQRGTSLTIQCQVDSQVTMMFWYRQQPGQSLTLIATANQGSEATYESGFVIDKFPISRPNLTFSTLTVSNMSPEDSSIYLCSVVVTGGGNQPQHFGDGTRLSIL.

The chain employs TRBV4-2 and TRBJ2-3; 13 bases map to TRBD2. The germline V gene encodes CDR1 LGHNA and CDR2 YNFKEQ. With V trimmed by 0 bases and J by 0 bases, 9 bases remained unmatched. CDR3 length: 20 amino acids. This CDR3 is CASSQDLATSGRYSTDTQYF. The DNA of the CDR3 is TGTGCCAGCAGCCAAGATCTTGCGACTAGCGGGAGGTATAGCACAGATACGCAGTATTTT.

In its sample, this clone was seen once. For the CDR3, the DNA is TGTGCCAGCAGTCGCTCTACAGGGGCAGGAGAGCCCCAGCATTTT. Translated, it gives CASSRSTGAGEPQHF. The rearrangement uses TRBV2 and TRBJ1-5, with TRBD1 matching over 7 bases. J gave up 8 bases and V 5 bases, and 12 bases lay outside the gene matches. Germline assignment: CDR1 SNHLY and CDR2 FYNNEI. There are 15 residues in the CDR3.

Here the CDR3 DNA reads TGCGCCAGCAGCCAACAACGGACAGGGGGCCTCCATGAGCAGTTCTTC. Translated: CASSQQRTGGLHEQFF. The chain uses TRBV4-1 and TRBJ2-1, with 11 positions matching TRBD1. This CDR3 comprises 16 residues. V gave up 2 bases and J gave up 8 bases; unmatched junction bases: 8. Per germline, CDR1 MGHRA and CDR2 YSYEKL.

Turning to this clone: Other DNA sequences in the sample encode the same CDR3. The rearrangement joins TRBV18 to TRBJ2-3; possible D gene TRBD2, 6 bases. The CDR3 contains 15 residues. Between the trimmed V and J ends, which lost 0 bases and 1 base, there was a span of 8 bases. Germline V gene data show CDR1 as KGHSH and CDR2 as LQKENI. The CDR3 DNA reads TGTGCCAGCTCACCACCATCGGGGGGCACAGATACGCAGTATTTT. Its protein is CASSPPSGGTDTQYF.

DNA for the CDR3: TGTGCCAGCAGTTTACTAACAGGGGCCTATGGCTACACCTTC. Residues: CASSLLTGAYGYTF. J is TRBJ1-2 and V is TRBV28, with 7 positions matching TRBD1. The V and J ends lost 2 bases and 4 bases, in that order; junction bases with no gene match: 4. Per germline, CDR1 MDHEN and CDR2 SYDVKM. This CDR3 spans 14 amino acids.

About this clone: Other DNA sequences in this sample translate to the same CDR3. The chain employs TRBV7-2 and TRBJ2-3; possibly TRBD2 for D (6 bases). The CDR3 covers 15 residues. Germline CDR1 and CDR2: SGHTA and FQGNSA. Trimming left V 1 base short and J 0 bases short, with 8 bases between. The CDR3 DNA is TGTGCCAGCAGCTTAGTGCGGGGTAGCACAGATACGCAGTATTTT. It codes for CASSLVRGSTDTQYF.

With respect to this clone: Since a much larger clone is just one base distant, this may be a read error. This sample includes further DNA sequences coding for the same CDR3. The chain recombines TRBV7-9 with TRBJ1-5; D uncertain. V lost 3 bases and J lost 0, with 3 bases in between. CDR1 SEHNR and CDR2 FQNEAQ come from the germline V gene (reference sequence). The length of the CDR3 is 13 residues. CDR3 in DNA: TGTGCCAGCAGCTTGGATAGCAATCAGCCCCAGCATTTT. It codes for CASSLDSNQPQHF.

The count of this clone is one. The rearrangement uses TRBV6-5 and TRBJ1-3; D call uncertain. The V and J ends lost 0 bases and 4 bases respectively, with 10 bases between them. Germline-derived CDR1 and CDR2 are MNHEY and SVGAGI. The CDR3 is made up of 15 amino acids. The CDR3 DNA follows: TGTGCCAGCAGTTACTCGTACGGGGTAGGAAACACCATATATTTT. Translating it yields CASSYSYGVGNTIYF.

The V call is TRBV28, the J call TRBJ2-7; the D is unclear. The CDR3 is made up of 15 amino acids. Germline V gene sequence: CDR1 MDHEN, CDR2 SYDVKM. The V gene lost 2 bases and the J gene lost 8 bases, with 19 bases spanning the gap. The DNA for the CDR3 is TGTGCCAGCAGTTTAGCTGCCGGGCCCCTTACCCAGCAGTACTTC. It encodes CASSLAAGPLTQQYF.

V usage is TRBV14 and J usage is TRBJ2-2, with 12 nucleotides matching TRBD2. This CDR3 comprises 17 residues. Trimming took 3 bases from V and 4 from J; bases not matched to a gene: 6. Looked up from germline, CDR1 is SGHDN and CDR2 is FVKESK. CDR3 in amino acids: CASSQLAGGTGTGELFF. For the CDR3, the DNA is TGTGCCAGCAGCCAGCTAGCGGGAGGGACGGGCACCGGGGAGCTGTTTTTT.

V usage is TRBV9 and J usage is TRBJ2-7; the match to TRBD2 covers 13 bases. The CDR3 loop spans 15 amino acids. V gave up 0 bases and J gave up 7 bases; unmatched junction bases: 4. The germline gives CDR1 SGDLS, CDR2 YYNGEE. CDR3 sequence: CASSVDGTSGNEQYF. The CDR3 DNA is TGTGCCAGCAGCGTAGACGGGACTAGCGGGAATGAGCAGTACTTC.

This chain connects TRBV6-1 to TRBJ2-1, with 9 bases aligning to TRBD2. The germline V gene has CDR1 MNHNS and CDR2 SASEGT. The CDR3 length is 17 residues. V lost 4 bases and J lost 1; bases outside the gene matches: 8. The CDR3 spells CASSVSLAGLSYNEQFF. As DNA, the CDR3 is TGTGCCAGCAGTGTGTCACTAGCGGGTTTATCCTACAATGAGCAGTTCTTC.

Regarding this clone: This likely traces to a read error, being one base from a far larger clone. This CDR3 is also generated by other DNA sequences in the sample. The J gene is TRBJ2-2, the V gene TRBV7-3; no clear D gene. The CDR3 has 14 amino acids. V lost 3 bases and J 1 base, leaving 6 bases between the germline ends. Germline V gives CDR1 SGHTA, CDR2 FQGTGA. The CDR3 region is CASSLTQNTGELFF. The CDR3 coding sequence is TGTGCCAGCAGCTTGACTCAGAACACCGGGGAGCTGTTTTTT. Combining the CDR3 with reference TRBV7-3 and TRBJ2-2 gives the whole variable domain GAGVSQTPSNKVTEKGKYVELRCDPISGHTALYWYRQSLGQGPEFLIYFQGTGAADDSGLPNDRFFAVRPEGSVSTLKIQRTERGDSAVYLCASSLTQNTGELFFGEGSRLTVL.

Concerning this clone itself: Additional DNA sequences in this sample encode the identical CDR3. The chain is built from TRBV7-8 and TRBJ1-2; D gene uncertain. Germline V lookup: CDR1 SGHVS, CDR2 FQNEAQ. This CDR3 has 13 residues. The V end lost 1 base, the J end lost 5 bases, and 8 bases lay between the germline ends. CDR3 nucleotides: TGTGCCAGCAGCTTAGGGGCAGCTTATGGCTACACCTTC. It yields the protein CASSLGAAYGYTF. Together with reference TRBV7-8 and TRBJ1-2, the CDR3 gives the full variable domain: GAGVSQSPRYKVAKRGQDVALRCDPISGHVSLFWYQQALGQGPEFLTYFQNEAQLDKSGLPSDRFFAERPEGSVSTLKIQRTQQEDSAVYLCASSLGAAYGYTFGSGTRLTVV.

The chain recombines TRBV6-1 with TRBJ2-7; D remains ambiguous. CDR3 length equals 16 residues. Germline loops: CDR1 MNHNS, CDR2 SASEGT. The V end was cut by 0 bases, the J end by 0 bases, with 12 bases between. The CDR3 sequence: CASSEALRGRSYEQYF. Written as DNA, the CDR3 is TGTGCCAGCAGTGAAGCGCTTCGAGGCCGCTCCTACGAGCAGTACTTC.

About this clone itself: The sample holds other DNA sequences that translate to the same CDR3. V gene TRBV5-1 combines with J gene TRBJ2-5, with 7 bases aligning to TRBD2. From germline, CDR1 is SGHRS and CDR2 YFSETQ. J gave up 2 bases and V 2 bases, and 3 bases lay outside the gene matches. The CDR3 runs 14 residues. In nucleotides, the CDR3 is TGCGCCAGCAGCTTCGGACTAGGGCAAGAGACCCAGTACTTC. It codes for CASSFGLGQETQYF.

CDR3 sequence (DNA): TGTGCCAGTAGTATAGGGCTCTATCAGCAGCAGTACTTC. Amino acids: CASSIGLYQQQYF. The V gene is TRBV19, the J gene TRBJ2-7; D is unclear. CDR1 and CDR2 (germline): LNHDA, SQIVND (reference sequence). V lost 1 base and J 8 bases, leaving 12 bases between the germline ends. The CDR3 has 13 amino acids. Full variable domain (remainder filled in from reference TRBV19 and TRBJ2-7): DGGITQSPKYLFRKEGQNVTLSCEQNLNHDAMYWYRQDPGQGLRLIYYSQIVNDFQKGDIAEGYSVSREKKESFPLTVTSAQKNPTAFYLCASSIGLYQQQYFGPGTRLTVT.

This sequence joins TRBV7-9 and TRBJ2-7; D is undetermined. Trimming left V 1 base short and J 7 bases short, with 11 bases between. The CDR3 runs 13 residues. Germline CDR1 reads SEHNR; CDR2 reads FQNEAQ (reference sequence). In DNA form, the CDR3 reads TGTGCCAGCAGCTTAGGAAGAACTGGGGAGCAGTACTTC. It translates to CASSLGRTGEQYF.

This clone has just a few counts. The V call is TRBV25-1, the J call TRBJ2-1; D is uncertain. CDR1 and CDR2 (germline): MGHDK, SYGVNS. The V and J ends lost 7 bases and 4 bases respectively, with 5 bases between them. The CDR3 length is 11 residues. The CDR3 reads CASTGYNEQFF. The CDR3 DNA reads TGTGCCAGCACCGGATACAATGAGCAGTTCTTC.

About this clone: A read error may be the cause here, since a much bigger clone is one base away. The sample has other DNA sequences that encode this CDR3 too. This chain connects TRBV18 to TRBJ2-3, with D unresolved. The CDR3 covers 11 residues. The germline V gene has CDR1 KGHSH and CDR2 LQKENI. The CDR3 loop reads CASSPRDTQYF. Here the CDR3 DNA reads TGTGCCAGCTCACCACGAGATACGCAGTACTTT. Drawing the rest from reference TRBV18 and TRBJ2-3, the complete variable domain is NAGVMQNPRHLVRRRGQEARLRCSPMKGHSHVYWYRQLPEEGLKFMVYLQKENIIDESGMPKERFSAEFPKEGPSILRIQQVVRGDSAAYFCASSPRDTQYFGPGTRLTVL.

This clone was found a few times. V is TRBV19 and J is TRBJ1-1; D remains ambiguous. This CDR3 is 16 amino acids long. The V and J ends lost 1 base and 0 bases respectively, with 12 bases between them. Germline CDR1 and CDR2: LNHDA and SQIVND (reference sequence). CDR3 DNA: TGTGCCAGTAGTATAGGAGGGCACCGACTGAACACTGAAGCTTTCTTT. The encoded protein is CASSIGGHRLNTEAFF.

The rearrangement uses TRBV19 and TRBJ1-4; D remains unclear. The CDR3 is 13 amino acids. The germline CDR1 and CDR2 sequences are LNHDA and SQIVND (reference sequence). Trimming took 5 bases from V and 5 from J, leaving 9 bases between them. CDR3 region: CASSQAENEKLFF. CDR3 DNA: TGTGCCAGTAGTCAGGCAGAGAATGAAAAACTGTTTTTT.

The chain links TRBV9 to TRBJ1-1; D not certain. V was shortened by 4 bases and J by 7 bases, with 11 bases between the two germline ends. Germline V CDR1 and CDR2: SGDLS, YYNGEE. The CDR3 has 12 amino acids. The CDR3 loop is CASSTRGGEAFF. DNA of the CDR3: TGTGCCAGCAGCACCCGGGGAGGTGAAGCTTTCTTT.

The V call is TRBV30, the J call TRBJ2-1; 13 nucleotides align to TRBD2. This CDR3 contains 14 residues. V was pared by 2 bases and J by 6 bases, with 1 base of the junction left unmatched. Germline-derived CDR1 and CDR2 are GTSNPN and SVGIG (reference sequence). This CDR3 is CAWSWTSGSNEQFF. Here the CDR3 DNA reads TGTGCCTGGAGTTGGACTAGCGGGAGCAATGAGCAGTTCTTC.

V and J are TRBV19 and TRBJ2-2; unclear D gene. There are 13 residues in the CDR3. Trimming left V 4 bases short and J 4 bases short, with 7 bases between. Germline V lookup: CDR1 LNHDA, CDR2 SQIVND (reference sequence). The CDR3 spells CASSNLRTGELFF. The CDR3 nucleotides read TGTGCCAGTAGTAACCTCCGCACCGGGGAGCTGTTTTTT.